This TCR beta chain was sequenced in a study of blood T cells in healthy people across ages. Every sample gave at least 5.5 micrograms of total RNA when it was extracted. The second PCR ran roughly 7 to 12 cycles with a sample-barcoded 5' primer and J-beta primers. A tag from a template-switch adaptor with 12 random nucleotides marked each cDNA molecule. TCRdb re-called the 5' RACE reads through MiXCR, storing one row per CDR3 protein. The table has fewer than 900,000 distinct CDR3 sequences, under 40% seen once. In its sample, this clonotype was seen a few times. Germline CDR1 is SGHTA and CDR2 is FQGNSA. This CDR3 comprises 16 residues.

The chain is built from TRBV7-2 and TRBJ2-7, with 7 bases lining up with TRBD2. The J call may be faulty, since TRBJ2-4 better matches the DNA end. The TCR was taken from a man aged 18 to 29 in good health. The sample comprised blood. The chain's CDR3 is CASSLEPGRVRNIQYF. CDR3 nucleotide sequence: TGTGCCAGCAGCTTAGAGCCAGGGAGGGTTCGAAACATTCAGTACTTC.